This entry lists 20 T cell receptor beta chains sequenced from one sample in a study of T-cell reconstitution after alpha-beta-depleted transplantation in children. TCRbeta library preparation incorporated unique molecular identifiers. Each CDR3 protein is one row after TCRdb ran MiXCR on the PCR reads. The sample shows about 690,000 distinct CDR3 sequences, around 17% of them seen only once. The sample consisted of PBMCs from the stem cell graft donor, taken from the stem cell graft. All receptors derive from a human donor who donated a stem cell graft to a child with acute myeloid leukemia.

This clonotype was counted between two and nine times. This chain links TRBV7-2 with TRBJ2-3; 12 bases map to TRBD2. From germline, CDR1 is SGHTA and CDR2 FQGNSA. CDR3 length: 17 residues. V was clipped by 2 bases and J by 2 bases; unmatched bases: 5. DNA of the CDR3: TGTGCCAGCAGCTTATCGCTAGCGGGGGGGACCACAGATACGCAGTATTTT. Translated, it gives CASSLSLAGGTTDTQYF.

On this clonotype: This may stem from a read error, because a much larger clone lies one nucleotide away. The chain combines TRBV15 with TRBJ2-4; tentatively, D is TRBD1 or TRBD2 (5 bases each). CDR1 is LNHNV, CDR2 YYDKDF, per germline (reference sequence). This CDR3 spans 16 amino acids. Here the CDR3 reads CDTSREGSRAENIQYF. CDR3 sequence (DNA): TGTGACACCAGCAGAGAGGGGTCGCGGGCAGAAAACATTCAGTACTTC.

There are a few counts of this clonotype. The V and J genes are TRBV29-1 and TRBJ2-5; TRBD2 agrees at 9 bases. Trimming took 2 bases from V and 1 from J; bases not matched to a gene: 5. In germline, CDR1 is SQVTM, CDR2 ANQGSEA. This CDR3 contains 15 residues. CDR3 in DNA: TGCAGCGTTGAAAGGCGGCGGGGGGGCCAAGAGACCCAGTACTTC. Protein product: CSVERRRGGQETQYF. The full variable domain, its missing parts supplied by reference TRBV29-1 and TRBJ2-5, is SAVISQKPSRDICQRGTSLTIQCQVDSQVTMMFWYRQQPGQSLTLIATANQGSEATYESGFVIDKFPISRPNLTFSTLTVSNMSPEDSSIYLCSVERRRGGQETQYFGPGTRLLVL.

This CDR3 is CASRVPRAQVQETQYF. The CDR3 region has the DNA TGTGCCAGCAGAGTGCCCCGGGCCCAAGTTCAAGAGACCCAGTACTTC. The chain joins TRBV2 to TRBJ2-5; D unresolved. CDR1 and CDR2 (germline): SNHLY, FYNNEI. V was trimmed by 6 bases and J by 2 bases, leaving 19 bases between them. The CDR3 runs to 16 residues.

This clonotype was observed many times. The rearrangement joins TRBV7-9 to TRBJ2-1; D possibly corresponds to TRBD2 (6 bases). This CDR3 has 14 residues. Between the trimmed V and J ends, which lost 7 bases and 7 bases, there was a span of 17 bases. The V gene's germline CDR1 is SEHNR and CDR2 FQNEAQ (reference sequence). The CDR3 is CASTWEEVRNEQFF. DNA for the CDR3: TGTGCCAGCACCTGGGAGGAGGTCAGAAATGAGCAGTTCTTC.

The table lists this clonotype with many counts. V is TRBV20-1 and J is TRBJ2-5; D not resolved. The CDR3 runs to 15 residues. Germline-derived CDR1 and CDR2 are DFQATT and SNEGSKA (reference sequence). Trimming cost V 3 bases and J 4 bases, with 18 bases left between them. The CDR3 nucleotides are TGCAGTGCTAGTCTCTCTGATGGCGGTAGAGAGACCCAGTACTTC. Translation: CSASLSDGGRETQYF.

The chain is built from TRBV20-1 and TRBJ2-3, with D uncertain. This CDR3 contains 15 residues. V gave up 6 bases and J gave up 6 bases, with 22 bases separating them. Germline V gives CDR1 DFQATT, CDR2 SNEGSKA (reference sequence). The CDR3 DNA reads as TGCAGTGCCCGGACGGTTAACGGGTTCAGGGATACGCAGTATTTT. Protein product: CSARTVNGFRDTQYF.

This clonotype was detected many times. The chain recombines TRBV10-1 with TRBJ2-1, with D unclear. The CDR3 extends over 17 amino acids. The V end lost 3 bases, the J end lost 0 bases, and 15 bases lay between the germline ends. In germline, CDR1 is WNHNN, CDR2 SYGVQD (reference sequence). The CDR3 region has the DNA TGCGCCAGCAGTGATTTTTATGGGCCCAGCTCCTACAATGAGCAGTTCTTC. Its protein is CASSDFYGPSSYNEQFF.

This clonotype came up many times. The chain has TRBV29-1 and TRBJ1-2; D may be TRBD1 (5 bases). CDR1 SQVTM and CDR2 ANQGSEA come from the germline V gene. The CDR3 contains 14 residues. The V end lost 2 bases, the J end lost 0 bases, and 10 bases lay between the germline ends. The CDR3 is CSVERGSANYGYTF. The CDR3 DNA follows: TGCAGCGTTGAACGGGGGTCAGCTAACTATGGCTACACCTTC.

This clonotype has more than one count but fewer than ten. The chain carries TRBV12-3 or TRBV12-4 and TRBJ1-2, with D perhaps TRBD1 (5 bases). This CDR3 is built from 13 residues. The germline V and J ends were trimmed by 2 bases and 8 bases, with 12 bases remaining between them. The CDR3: CASSLLGQGGYTF. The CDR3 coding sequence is TGTGCCAGCAGTTTATTGGGCCAGGGAGGCTACACCTTC.

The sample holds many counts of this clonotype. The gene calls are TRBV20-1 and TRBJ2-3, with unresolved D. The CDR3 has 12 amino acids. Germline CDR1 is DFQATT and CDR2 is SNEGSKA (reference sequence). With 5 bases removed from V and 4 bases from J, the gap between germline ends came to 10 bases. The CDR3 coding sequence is TGCAGTGCTTACGACGGTCCAGATACGCAGTATTTT. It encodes CSAYDGPDTQYF.

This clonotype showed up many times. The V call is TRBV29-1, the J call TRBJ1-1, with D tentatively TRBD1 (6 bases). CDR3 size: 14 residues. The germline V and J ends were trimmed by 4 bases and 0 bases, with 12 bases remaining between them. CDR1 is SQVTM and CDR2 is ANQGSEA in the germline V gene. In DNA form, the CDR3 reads TGCAGCGTTGCCCGGGGGGGCATGAACACTGAAGCTTTCTTT. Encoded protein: CSVARGGMNTEAFF.

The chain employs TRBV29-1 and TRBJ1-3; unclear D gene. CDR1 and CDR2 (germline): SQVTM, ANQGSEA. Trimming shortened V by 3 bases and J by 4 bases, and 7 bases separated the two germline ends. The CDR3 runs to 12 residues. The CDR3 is CSVEDSGNTIYF. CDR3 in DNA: TGCAGCGTTGAGGATTCCGGAAACACCATATATTTT.

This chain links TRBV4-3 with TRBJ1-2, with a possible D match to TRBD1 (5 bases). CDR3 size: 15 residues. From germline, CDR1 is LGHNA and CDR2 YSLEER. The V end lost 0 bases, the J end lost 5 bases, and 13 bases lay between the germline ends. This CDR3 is CASSQEFQTVYGYTF. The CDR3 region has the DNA TGCGCCAGCAGCCAAGAATTTCAGACAGTATATGGCTACACCTTC.

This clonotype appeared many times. The DNA for the CDR3 is TGCAGTGCTTCGGTACTCAATCATGCCAATCAGCCCCAGCATTTT. Translated, it gives CSASVLNHANQPQHF. The chain employs TRBV20-1 and TRBJ1-5, with D unclear. Between the trimmed V and J ends, which lost 5 bases and 3 bases, there was a span of 17 bases. The V gene's germline CDR1 is DFQATT and CDR2 SNEGSKA (reference sequence). The CDR3 is made up of 15 amino acids.

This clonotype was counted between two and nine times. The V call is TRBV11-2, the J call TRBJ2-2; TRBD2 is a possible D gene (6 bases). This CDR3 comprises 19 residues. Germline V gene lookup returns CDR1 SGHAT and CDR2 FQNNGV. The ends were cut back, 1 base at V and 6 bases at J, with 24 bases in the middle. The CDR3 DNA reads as TGTGCCAGCAGCTTAGGCCTCCCCCTAGCGCAGTATAGGCCCGGGGAGCTGTTTTTT. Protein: CASSLGLPLAQYRPGELFF. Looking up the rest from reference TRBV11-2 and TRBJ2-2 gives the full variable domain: EAGVAQSPRYKIIEKRQSVAFWCNPISGHATLYWYQQILGQGPKLLIQFQNNGVVDDSQLPKDRFSAERLKGVDSTLKIQPAKLEDSAVYLCASSLGLPLAQYRPGELFFGEGSRLTVL.

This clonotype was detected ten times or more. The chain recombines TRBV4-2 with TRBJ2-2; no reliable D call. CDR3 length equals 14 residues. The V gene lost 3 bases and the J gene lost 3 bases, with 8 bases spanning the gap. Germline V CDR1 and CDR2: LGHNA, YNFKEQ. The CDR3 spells CASSQGEYTGELFF. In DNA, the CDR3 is TGTGCCAGCAGCCAGGGCGAGTACACCGGGGAGCTGTTTTTT.

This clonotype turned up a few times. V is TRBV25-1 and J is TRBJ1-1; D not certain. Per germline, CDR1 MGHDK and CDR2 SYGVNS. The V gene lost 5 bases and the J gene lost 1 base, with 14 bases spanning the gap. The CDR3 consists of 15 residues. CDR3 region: CASSIEKGENTEAFF. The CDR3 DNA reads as TGTGCCAGCAGTATCGAAAAGGGCGAGAACACTGAAGCTTTCTTT.

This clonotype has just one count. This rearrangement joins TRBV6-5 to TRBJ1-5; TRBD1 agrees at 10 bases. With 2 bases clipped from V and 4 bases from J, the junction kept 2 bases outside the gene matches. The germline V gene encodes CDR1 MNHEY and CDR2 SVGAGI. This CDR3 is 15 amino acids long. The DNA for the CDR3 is TGTGCCAGCAGTTACGGGACAGGGGCTAATCAGCCCCAGCATTTT. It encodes CASSYGTGANQPQHF.

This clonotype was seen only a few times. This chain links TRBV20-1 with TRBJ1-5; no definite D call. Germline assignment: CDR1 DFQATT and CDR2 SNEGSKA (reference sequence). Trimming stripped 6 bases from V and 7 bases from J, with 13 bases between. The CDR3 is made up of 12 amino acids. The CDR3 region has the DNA TGCAGTGCCCACTGGGCGGGACAGCCCCAGCATTTT. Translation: CSAHWAGQPQHF.